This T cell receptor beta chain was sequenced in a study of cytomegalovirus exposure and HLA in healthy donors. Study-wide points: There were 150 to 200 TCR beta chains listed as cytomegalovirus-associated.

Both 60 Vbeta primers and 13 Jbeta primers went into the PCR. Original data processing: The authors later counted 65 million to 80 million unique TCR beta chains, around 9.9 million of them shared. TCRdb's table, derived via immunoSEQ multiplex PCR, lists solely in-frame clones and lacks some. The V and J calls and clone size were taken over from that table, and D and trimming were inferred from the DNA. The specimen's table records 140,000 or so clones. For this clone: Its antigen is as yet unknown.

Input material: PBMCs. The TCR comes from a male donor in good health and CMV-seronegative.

CDR3 nucleotide sequence: TGTGCCAGCAGCCCCTGGACAGATGATTCTAACAATGAGCAGTTCTTC. It translates to CASSPWTDDSNNEQFF. The genes are TRBV13 and TRBJ2-1; TRBD1 might be the D (6 bases). CDR1 PRHDT and CDR2 FYEKMQ come from the germline V gene (reference sequence). Trimming pared 5 bases from V and 5 bases from J, leaving 19 bases between. This CDR3 is built from 16 residues.